Sequencing of this T cell receptor beta chain was carried out in a study of early T cells in non-severe SARS-CoV-2 infection. MiXCR, run by TCRdb on the 5' RACE reads, gives a single entry per CDR3 protein. The sample has tens of thousands of distinct CDR3 sequences, more than 5% seen once. This clonotype showed up many times. Being one base from a much bigger clone, this may be a read error. This CDR3 is 16 amino acids long. Germline-derived CDR1 and CDR2 are SEHNR and FQNEAQ (reference sequence). The sample taken for sequencing was whole blood. The TCR comes from an adult who was a healthcare worker with PCR-confirmed SARS-CoV-2 infection or an uninfected control (not recorded which). The J gene is TRBJ1-3, the V gene TRBV7-9; perhaps TRBD1 as D (5 bases). CDR3 in DNA: TGTGCCAGCAGAAGAAAGGGACCGAGCTCTGAAAACACCATATATTTT. It is translated as CASRRKGPSSENTIYF.